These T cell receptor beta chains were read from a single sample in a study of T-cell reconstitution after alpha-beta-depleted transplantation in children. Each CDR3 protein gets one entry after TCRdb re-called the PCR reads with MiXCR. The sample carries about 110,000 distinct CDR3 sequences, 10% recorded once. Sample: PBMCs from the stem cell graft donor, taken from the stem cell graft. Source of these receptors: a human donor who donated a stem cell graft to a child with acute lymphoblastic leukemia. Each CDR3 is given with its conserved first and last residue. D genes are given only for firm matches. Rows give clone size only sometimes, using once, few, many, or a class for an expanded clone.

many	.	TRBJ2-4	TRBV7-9	CASSFGGAKNIQYF	TGTGCCAGCAGCTTCGGTGGGGCCAAAAACATTCAGTACTTC
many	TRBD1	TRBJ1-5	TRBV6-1	CASTDREFQPQHF	TGTGCCAGCACGGACAGGGAATTTCAGCCCCAGCATTTT
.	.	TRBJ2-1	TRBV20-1	CSARDVGQRGEFF	TGCAGTGCTAGAGATGTTGGACAGAGGGGGGAGTTCTTC
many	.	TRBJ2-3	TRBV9	CASSVGEGDTQYF	TGTGCCAGCAGCGTCGGCGAGGGGGATACGCAGTATTTT
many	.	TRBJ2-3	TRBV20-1	CSASPRGRGSTDTQYF	TGCAGTGCCAGCCCACGAGGCAGGGGAAGCACAGATACGCAGTATTTT
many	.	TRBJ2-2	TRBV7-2	CASSSDWAGELFF	TGTGCCAGCAGCTCAGACTGGGCCGGGGAGCTGTTTTTT
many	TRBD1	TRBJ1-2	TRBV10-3	CAISETQGAGGYGYTF	TGTGCCATCAGTGAGACACAGGGGGCTGGTGGCTATGGCTACACCTTC
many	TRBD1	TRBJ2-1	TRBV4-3	CASSQGDSRRGQFF	TGCGCCAGCAGCCAAGGGGACAGCAGACGTGGGCAGTTCTTC
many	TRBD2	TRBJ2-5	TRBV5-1	CASSLALLAGEETQYF	TGCGCCAGCAGCTTGGCACTACTAGCGGGAGAGGAGACCCAGTACTTC
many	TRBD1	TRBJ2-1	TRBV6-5	CASTGAAGGSNEQFF	TGTGCCAGCACCGGGGCGGCAGGGGGTTCCAATGAGCAGTTCTTC
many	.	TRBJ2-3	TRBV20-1	CSAGLTGSTDTQYF	TGCAGTGCTGGACTAACGGGGAGCACAGATACGCAGTATTTT
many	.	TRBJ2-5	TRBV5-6	CASRSSRDIQETQYF	TGTGCCAGCAGGTCCTCCCGGGACATCCAAGAGACCCAGTACTTC
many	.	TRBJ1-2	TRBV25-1	CASSESSFLAYGYTF	TGTGCCAGCAGTGAATCGAGTTTTCTCGCCTATGGCTACACCTTC
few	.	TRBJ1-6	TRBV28	CASSLPGTRNSPLHF	TGTGCCAGCAGTTTACCCGGGACAAGAAATTCACCCCTCCACTTT
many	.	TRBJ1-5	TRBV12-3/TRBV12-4	CASSPDSLQPQHF	TGTGCCAGCAGCCCCGACAGTCTTCAGCCCCAGCATTTT
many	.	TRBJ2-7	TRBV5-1	CASSLGAAGYEQYF	TGCGCCAGCAGCTTGGGGGCAGCAGGCTACGAGCAGTACTTC
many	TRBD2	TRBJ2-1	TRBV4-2	CASSQGLAGDRRSLFF	TGTGCCAGCAGCCAAGGGCTAGCGGGAGACCGGCGTAGTCTGTTCTTC
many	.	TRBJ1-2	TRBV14	CASSQDRSAGEYGYTF	TGTGCCAGCAGCCAAGATAGGTCGGCAGGGGAATATGGCTACACCTTC
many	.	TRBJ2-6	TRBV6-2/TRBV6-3	CASSYRGSSGANVLTF	TGTGCCAGCAGTTACAGGGGGAGCTCTGGGGCCAACGTCCTGACTTTC
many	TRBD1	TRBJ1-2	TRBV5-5	CASSSGLGTGQGVYGYTF	TGTGCCAGCAGCTCGGGACTCGGGACAGGGCAGGGAGTCTATGGCTACACCTTC